The 18 T cell receptor beta chains reported below all come from one sample, sequenced in a study of TIL therapy for anti-PD-1-resistant metastatic lung cancer. Specified time point: pre-treatment sample, taken before nivolumab and TIL therapy. The libraries were made with immunoSEQ v3. Method: immunoSEQ multiplex PCR; TCRdb's copy keeps in-frame clones and lacks some. The sample includes over 20,000 clones, 78% of them seen just once. The source material was blood, sampled at baseline. These receptors originate from a person aged 25-79 years with non-small cell lung cancer.

In nucleotides, the CDR3 is TGCGCCAGCAGCCCCCAACCGGTGGGCGGGGGACACACAGATACGCAGTATTTT. Translated, it gives CASSPQPVGGGHTDTQYF. The gene calls are TRBV5-1 and TRBJ2-3; a weak D match, TRBD2 (7 bases). The V gene lost 4 bases and the J gene lost 2 bases, with 23 bases spanning the gap. From germline, CDR1 is SGHRS and CDR2 YFSETQ. The CDR3 length is 18 residues.

The chain recombines TRBV29-1 with TRBJ2-5; D is perhaps TRBD2 (6 bases). The germline V gene encodes CDR1 SQVTM and CDR2 ANQGSEA. The V and J ends lost 7 bases and 2 bases respectively, with 14 bases between them. The CDR3 is 13 residues long. CDR3 bases: TGCAGCGCTGGGACTGCGATACAAGAGACCCAGTACTTC. It specifies CSAGTAIQETQYF.

The chain links TRBV28 to TRBJ2-5; 8 bases agree with TRBD2. The J segment lost 4 bases and the V segment lost 6 bases, leaving 13 bases of the junction unmatched. This CDR3 is 16 amino acids long. Looked up from germline, CDR1 is MDHEN and CDR2 is SYDVKM. The chain's CDR3 is CASRDSGRSFGETQYF. The CDR3 nucleotides are TGTGCCAGCAGAGACAGCGGGAGAAGTTTCGGAGAGACCCAGTACTTC.

This rearrangement joins TRBV19 to TRBJ2-2, with 15 bases aligning to TRBD2. Germline CDR1 is LNHDA and CDR2 is SQIVND (reference sequence). Losses at the gene ends were 5 bases for V and 6 bases for J; bases not matched to a gene: 1. The CDR3 contains 15 residues. The CDR3 sequence is CASSWTSGGAGELFF. DNA for the CDR3: TGTGCCAGTAGTTGGACTAGCGGGGGGGCCGGGGAGCTGTTTTTT.

A single count supports this clone. This rearrangement joins TRBV5-6 to TRBJ2-7; TRBD2 might be the D (6 bases). There are 16 residues in the CDR3. Germline V lookup: CDR1 SGHDT, CDR2 YYEEEE. With 0 bases removed from V and 4 bases from J, the gap between germline ends came to 17 bases. CDR3 region: CASSLAISLAQYEQYF. The CDR3, as DNA: TGTGCCAGCAGCTTGGCAATCTCTCTAGCGCAATACGAGCAGTACTTC.

V gene TRBV5-6 combines with J gene TRBJ2-5, with 8 nucleotides matching TRBD1. The ends lost 4 bases at V and 2 bases at J; junction bases unmatched: 10. CDR1 is SGHDT and CDR2 is YYEEEE in the germline V gene. This CDR3 has 16 residues. CDR3 nucleotide sequence: TGTGCCAGCAGCCCTGCCGGACAGGGATGGCAAGAGACCCAGTACTTC. Translation: CASSPAGQGWQETQYF.

The gene calls are TRBV9 and TRBJ2-3; 9 bases fit TRBD2. The germline gives CDR1 SGDLS, CDR2 YYNGEE. The ends lost 4 bases at V and 8 bases at J; junction bases unmatched: 14. This CDR3 has 16 residues. CDR3 amino acids: CASSLLGAGGSFTQYF. The CDR3 coding sequence is TGTGCCAGCAGCCTCCTCGGGGCGGGGGGGAGTTTTACGCAGTATTTT.

The chain couples TRBV6-1 to TRBJ1-1; D gene ambiguous. The germline V and J ends were trimmed by 5 bases and 7 bases, with 11 bases remaining between them. Looked up from germline, CDR1 is MNHNS and CDR2 is SASEGT. CDR3 length: 12 residues. The DNA for the CDR3 is TGTGCCAGCAGTCTCGGGCTGAATGAAGCTTTCTTT. Translated: CASSLGLNEAFF.

The V call is TRBV11-2, the J call TRBJ2-5; D possibly uses TRBD1 or TRBD2 (5 bases each). The J call may not be correct, given that the DNA end is closer to TRBJ2-7. This CDR3 has 19 amino acids. CDR1 and CDR2 (germline): SGHAT, FQNNGV. CDR3 sequence reads: CASSLEDIPGVRGSYEQYF. The CDR3 DNA reads TGTGCCAGCAGCTTAGAAGATATCCCCGGGGTTAGGGGCTCCTACGAGCAGTACTTC.

The chain combines TRBV19 with TRBJ2-5; unclear D gene. The V gene lost 7 bases and the J gene lost 1 base, with 16 bases spanning the gap. The CDR3 is made up of 15 amino acids. CDR1 is LNHDA, CDR2 SQIVND, per germline (reference sequence). The CDR3 sequence is CASTGTAGIQETQYF. CDR3 coding DNA: TGTGCCAGTACCGGCACGGCAGGCATCCAAGAGACCCAGTACTTC.

The chain links TRBV11-1 to TRBJ1-2, with unresolved D. Germline V lookup: CDR1 SGHAT, CDR2 FQDESV (reference sequence). The germline V and J ends were trimmed by 5 bases and 4 bases, with 14 bases remaining between them. This CDR3 has 14 residues. The CDR3 region is CASSPRFWIYGYTF. For the CDR3, the DNA is TGTGCCAGCAGCCCCCGTTTTTGGATCTATGGCTACACCTTC.

The V gene is TRBV5-3, the J gene TRBJ1-6; the D is unclear. TRBV5-3 carries the ORF label, with uncertain function. V lost 4 bases and J lost 8, with 22 bases in between. The CDR3 totals 17 residues. The CDR3: CARSPVGNPGCYSPLHF. Here the CDR3 DNA reads TGTGCCAGAAGCCCTGTCGGGAACCCCGGCTGTTATTCACCCCTCCACTTT.

The J gene is TRBJ2-2, the V gene TRBV11-2, with TRBD2 as a possible D gene (6 bases). Germline CDR1 is SGHAT and CDR2 is FQNNGV. The CDR3 is 16 residues long. V lost 5 bases and J lost 6, with 19 bases in between. CDR3 loop: CASSASGLSGAGELFF. The CDR3 DNA is TGTGCCAGCAGCGCATCAGGCCTTTCGGGGGCCGGGGAGCTGTTTTTT.

This clone was detected once. V and J are TRBV5-1 and TRBJ2-1, with TRBD1 matching 9 bases. CDR1 and CDR2 from the germline V gene are SGHRS and YFSETQ. V trimming: 4 bases; J trimming: 2 bases; junction bases outside the gene matches: 10. This CDR3 is built from 17 residues. The CDR3 sequence is CASSSGTGPSPYNEQFF. CDR3 nucleotide sequence: TGCGCCAGCAGCAGCGGGACAGGGCCCTCCCCCTACAATGAGCAGTTCTTC.

The V call is TRBV18, the J call TRBJ1-3, with 8 bases matching TRBD1. This CDR3 comprises 14 residues. Germline V gene lookup returns CDR1 KGHSH and CDR2 LQKENI. Trimming at V came to 3 bases and at J to 4 bases, leaving 2 bases not matched to a gene. The CDR3 sequence is CASSPGQGGNTIYF. CDR3 DNA sequence: TGTGCCAGCTCACCTGGACAGGGAGGAAACACCATATATTTT.

The chain combines TRBV7-1 with TRBJ1-2; D remains ambiguous. TRBV7-1 falls under the ORF class, with uncertain function. The length of the CDR3 is 12 residues. V was trimmed by 4 bases and J by 5 bases, leaving 8 bases between them. CDR3 protein: CASSLMKYGYTF. The CDR3 nucleotides are TGTGCCAGCAGCTTGATGAAGTATGGCTACACCTTC.

There are a few counts of this clone. This chain joins TRBV5-1 and TRBJ1-5; D is perhaps TRBD1 (5 bases). Per germline, CDR1 SGHRS and CDR2 YFSETQ. The CDR3 is made up of 13 amino acids. Trimming removed 0 bases at V and 6 bases at J, with 7 bases between. The CDR3 region has the DNA TGCGCCAGCAGCTTGGAAGGGACTCAGCCCCAGCATTTT. This codes for CASSLEGTQPQHF.

The chain recombines TRBV7-9 with TRBJ1-1; TRBD1 matches 7 bases. The germline V gene has CDR1 SEHNR and CDR2 FQNEAQ (reference sequence). The length of the CDR3 is 14 residues. V lost 3 bases, J lost 5 bases, and 6 bases stayed unmatched. CDR3 nucleotides: TGTGCCAGCAGCTTCCCGACAGGGAATACTGAAGCTTTCTTT. This translates into CASSFPTGNTEAFF.